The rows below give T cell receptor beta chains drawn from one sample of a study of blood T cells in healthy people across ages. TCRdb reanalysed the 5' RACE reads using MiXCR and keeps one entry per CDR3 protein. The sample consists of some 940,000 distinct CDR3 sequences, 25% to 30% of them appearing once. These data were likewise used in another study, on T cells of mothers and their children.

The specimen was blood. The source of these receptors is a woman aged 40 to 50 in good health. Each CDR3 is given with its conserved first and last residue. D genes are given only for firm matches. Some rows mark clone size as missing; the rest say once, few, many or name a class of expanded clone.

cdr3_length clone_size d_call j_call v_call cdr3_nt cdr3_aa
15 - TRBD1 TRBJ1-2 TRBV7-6 TGTGCCAGCAGCTTCGGGACAGCTACTAACTATGGCTACACCTTC CASSFGTATNYGYTF
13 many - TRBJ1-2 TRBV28 TGTGCCAGCAGGCCAACATTTAACTATGGCTACACCTTC CASRPTFNYGYTF
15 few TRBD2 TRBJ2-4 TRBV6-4 TGTGCCAGCAGTGATGGGACTAGCGGGGGTTGGGAGCAGTACTTC CASSDGTSGGWEQYF
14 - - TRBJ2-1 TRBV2 TGTGCCAGCACCCCGGATGGGCGTTACAATGAGCAGTTCTTC CASTPDGRYNEQFF
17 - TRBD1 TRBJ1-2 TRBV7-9 TGTGCCAGCAGCAGACCGGGACAGGAGGATCTTAACTATGGCTACACCTTC CASSRPGQEDLNYGYTF
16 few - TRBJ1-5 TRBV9 TGTGCCAGCAGCCCAGTGCCTATTCCGGGCAATCAGCCCCAGCATTTT CASSPVPIPGNQPQHF
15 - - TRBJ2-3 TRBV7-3 TGTGCCAGCAGCGTTACGAGGGGGTTCACAGATACGCAGTATTTT CASSVTRGFTDTQYF
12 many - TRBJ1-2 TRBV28 TGTGCCACCGTCTGGGGAACCTATGGCTACACCTTC CATVWGTYGYTF
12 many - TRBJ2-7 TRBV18 TGTGCCAGCTCACCACGGGGGGATGGGCAGTACTTC CASSPRGDGQYF
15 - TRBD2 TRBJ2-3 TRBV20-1 TGCAGTGCACAACCTAGCGGGGGGTCCACAGATACGCAGTATTTT CSAQPSGGSTDTQYF
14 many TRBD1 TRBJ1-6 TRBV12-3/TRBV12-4 TGTGCCAGCAGTTTGGGACAGGGAGCCTCACCCCTCCACTTT CASSLGQGASPLHF
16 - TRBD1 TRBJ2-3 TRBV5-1 TGCGCCAGCAGCTTGACGATAACAGGGGCCACAGATACGCAGTATTTT CASSLTITGATDTQYF
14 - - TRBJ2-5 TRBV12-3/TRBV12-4 TGTGCCAGCAGTTTACAGGGTTCGTGGGAGGCCCAGTACTTC CASSLQGSWEAQYF
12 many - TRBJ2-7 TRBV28 TGTGCCAGCAGTTTCCTCAACTACGAGCAGTACTTC CASSFLNYEQYF
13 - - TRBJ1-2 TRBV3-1 TGTGCCAGCAGCCAAGAGTGGGCACGCGGCTACACCTTC CASSQEWARGYTF
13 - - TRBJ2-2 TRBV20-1 TGCAGTGCTAGACCCCGGTCGTCCGGGGAGCTGTTTTTT CSARPRSSGELFF
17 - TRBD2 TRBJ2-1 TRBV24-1 TGTGCCACCAGTGATCCCACCTCTAGCGGGGGCTGCAATGAGCAGTTCTTC CATSDPTSSGGCNEQFF
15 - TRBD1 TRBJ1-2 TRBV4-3 TGCGCCAGCAGCCAGGGGACAGGGGGACTCTATGGCTACACCTTC CASSQGTGGLYGYTF
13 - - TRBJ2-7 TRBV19 TGTGCCGGTAGTCTCGAGGACCTCTCCGAGCAGTACTTC CAGSLEDLSEQYF
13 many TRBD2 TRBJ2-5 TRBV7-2 TGTGCCAGCAGCTTTTCCGGGACTAGGATCCAGTACTTC CASSFSGTRIQYF
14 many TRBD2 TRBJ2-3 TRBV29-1 TGCAGCGCCGCACGGGGGGGAAGCACAGATACGCAGTATTTT CSAARGGSTDTQYF
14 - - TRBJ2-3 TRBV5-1 TGCGCCAGCAGCTTTGACTCCCTCACAGATACGCAGTATTTT CASSFDSLTDTQYF
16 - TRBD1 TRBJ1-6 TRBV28 TGTGCCAGCAGTAGCACCGGGACAGTCAATAATTCACCCCTCCACTTT CASSSTGTVNNSPLHF
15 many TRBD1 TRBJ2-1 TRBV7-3 TGTGCCAGCAGCATGGGGGACAGTAGTTACAATGAGCAGTTCTTC CASSMGDSSYNEQFF
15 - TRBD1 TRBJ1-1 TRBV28 TGTGCCAGCATCACAGGGGGCGCGGGGTACACTGAAGCTTTCTTT CASITGGAGYTEAFF
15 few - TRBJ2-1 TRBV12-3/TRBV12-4 TGTGCCAGCAGTTTGCTTGGTGGGGGGGCGGGTGAGCAGTTCTTC CASSLLGGGAGEQFF
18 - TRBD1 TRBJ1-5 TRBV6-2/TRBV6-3 TGTGCCAGCAGGGCGGGACAGGGGGCGCGAGCTGTGTATCAGCCCCAGCATTTT CASRAGQGARAVYQPQHF
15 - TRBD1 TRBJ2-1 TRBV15 TGTGCCACCAGCAGAGACAGGGGGCTAGGCAATGAGCAGTTCTTC CATSRDRGLGNEQFF
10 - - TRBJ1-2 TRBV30 TGTGCCTGGAGTGAGAATGGCTACACCTTC CAWSENGYTF
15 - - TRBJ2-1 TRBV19 TGTGCCAGTAGTATAGGGGCCGACAGATACAATGAGCAGTTCTTC CASSIGADRYNEQFF
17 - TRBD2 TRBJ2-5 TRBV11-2 TGTGCCAGCAGCTTAGGAGGGACTAGCGGGGGGAGTGAGACCCAGTACTTC CASSLGGTSGGSETQYF
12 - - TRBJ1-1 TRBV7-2 TGTGCCAGCAGCTTAGGGCCCCAGGAAGCTTTCTTT CASSLGPQEAFF
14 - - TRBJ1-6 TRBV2 TGTGCCAGCAGCGCCGCGGGGACAAAGTCACCCCTCCACTTT CASSAAGTKSPLHF
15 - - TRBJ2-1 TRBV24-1 TGTGCCACCAGTGATTTATTCGGGGCAGGGAGTGAGCAGTTCTTC CATSDLFGAGSEQFF
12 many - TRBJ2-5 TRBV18 TGTGCCAGCTCATCTCGTGGGGAGACCCAGTACTTC CASSSRGETQYF
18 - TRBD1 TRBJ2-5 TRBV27 TGTGCCAGCAGTCCCGGGACAGGGGTGATCGCTAATCGGGAGACCCGGTACTTC CASSPGTGVIANRETRYF